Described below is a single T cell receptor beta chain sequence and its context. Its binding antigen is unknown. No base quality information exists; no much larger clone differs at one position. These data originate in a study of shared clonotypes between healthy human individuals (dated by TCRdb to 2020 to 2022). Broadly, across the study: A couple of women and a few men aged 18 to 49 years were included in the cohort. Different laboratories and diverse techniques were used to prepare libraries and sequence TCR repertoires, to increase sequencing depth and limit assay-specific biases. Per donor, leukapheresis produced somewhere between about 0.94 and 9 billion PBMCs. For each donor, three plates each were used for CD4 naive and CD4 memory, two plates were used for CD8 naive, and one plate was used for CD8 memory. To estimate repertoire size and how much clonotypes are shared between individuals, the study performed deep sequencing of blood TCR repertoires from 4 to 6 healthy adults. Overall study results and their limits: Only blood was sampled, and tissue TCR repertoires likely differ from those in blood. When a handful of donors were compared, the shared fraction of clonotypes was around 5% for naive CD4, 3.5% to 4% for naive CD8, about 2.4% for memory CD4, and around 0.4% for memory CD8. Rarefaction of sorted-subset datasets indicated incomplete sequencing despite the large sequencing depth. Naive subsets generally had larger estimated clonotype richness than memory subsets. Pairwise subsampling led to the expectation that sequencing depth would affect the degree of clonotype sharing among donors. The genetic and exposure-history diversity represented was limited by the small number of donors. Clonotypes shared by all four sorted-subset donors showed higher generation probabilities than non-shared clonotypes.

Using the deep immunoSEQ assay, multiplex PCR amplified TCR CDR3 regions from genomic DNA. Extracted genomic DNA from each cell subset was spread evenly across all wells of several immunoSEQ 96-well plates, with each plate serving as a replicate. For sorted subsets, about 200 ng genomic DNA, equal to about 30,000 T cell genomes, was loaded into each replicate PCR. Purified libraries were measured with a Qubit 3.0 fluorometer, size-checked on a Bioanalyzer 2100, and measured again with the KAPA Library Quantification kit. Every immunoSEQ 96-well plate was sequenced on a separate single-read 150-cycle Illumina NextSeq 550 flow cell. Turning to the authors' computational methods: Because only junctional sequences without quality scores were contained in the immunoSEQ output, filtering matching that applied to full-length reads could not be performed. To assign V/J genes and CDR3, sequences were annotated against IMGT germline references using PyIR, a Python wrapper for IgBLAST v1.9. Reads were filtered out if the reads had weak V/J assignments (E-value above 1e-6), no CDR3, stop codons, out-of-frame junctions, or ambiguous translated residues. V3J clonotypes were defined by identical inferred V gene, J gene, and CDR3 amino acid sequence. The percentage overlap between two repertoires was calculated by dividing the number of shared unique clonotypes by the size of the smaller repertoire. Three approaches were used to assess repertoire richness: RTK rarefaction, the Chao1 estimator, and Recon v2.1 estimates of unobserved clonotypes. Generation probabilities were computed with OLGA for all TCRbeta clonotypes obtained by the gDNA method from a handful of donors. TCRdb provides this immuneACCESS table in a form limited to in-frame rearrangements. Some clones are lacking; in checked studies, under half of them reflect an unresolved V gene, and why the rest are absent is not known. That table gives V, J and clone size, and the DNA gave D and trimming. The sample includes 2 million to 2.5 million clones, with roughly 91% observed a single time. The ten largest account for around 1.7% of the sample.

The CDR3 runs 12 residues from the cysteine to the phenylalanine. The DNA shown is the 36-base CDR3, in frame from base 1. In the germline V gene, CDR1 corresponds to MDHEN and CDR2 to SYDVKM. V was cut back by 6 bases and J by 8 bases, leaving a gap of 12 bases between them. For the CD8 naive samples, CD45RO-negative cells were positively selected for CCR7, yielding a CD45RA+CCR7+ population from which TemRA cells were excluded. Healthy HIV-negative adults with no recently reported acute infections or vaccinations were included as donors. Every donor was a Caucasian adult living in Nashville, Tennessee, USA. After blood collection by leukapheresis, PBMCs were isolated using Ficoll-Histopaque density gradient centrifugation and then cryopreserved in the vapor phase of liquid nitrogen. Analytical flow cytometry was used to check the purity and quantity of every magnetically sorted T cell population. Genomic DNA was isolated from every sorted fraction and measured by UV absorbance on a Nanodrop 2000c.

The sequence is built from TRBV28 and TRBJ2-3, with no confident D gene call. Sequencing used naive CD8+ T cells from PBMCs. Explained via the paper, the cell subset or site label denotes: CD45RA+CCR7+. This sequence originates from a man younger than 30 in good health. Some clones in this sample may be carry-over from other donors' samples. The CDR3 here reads CASSPTPGTQYF. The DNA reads TGTGCCAGCAGCCCCACCCCGGGTACGCAGTATTTT.